These T cell receptor beta chains were read from a single sample in a study of T cell responses to AZD1222 COVID-19 vaccine. The method was immunoSEQ multiplex PCR; TCRdb's version includes in-frame clones alone and lacks a portion of them. Of 110,000 to 150,000 clones in the sample, more than 85% are singletons; the top ten hold over 4%. The source was peripheral blood, collected on day 0 of AZD1222 vaccination. These receptors all stem from an adult in good health. CDR3s include the opening cysteine and the closing phenylalanine or tryptophan. Fields, in order: CDR3 length, J gene, clone size, V gene, D gene, CDR3 DNA, CDR3 protein. A D gene is named only where the DNA matches it firmly. Part of the rows lack a size; the others show once, few, many or a class for expanded clones.

14 | TRBJ2-3 | . | TRBV7-2 | . | TGTGCCAGCAGCAACCGCCCAGGGCCAGATACGCAGTATTTT | CASSNRPGPDTQYF
16 | TRBJ2-2 | . | TRBV7-8 | . | TGTGCCAGCAGCTTAGTAGGCAGGGTATCTCCCGGGGAGCTGTTTTTT | CASSLVGRVSPGELFF
16 | TRBJ2-5 | . | TRBV7-9 | . | TGTGCCAGCAGCTTAATAGGGCTAGGGGAGCAAGAGACCCAGTACTTC | CASSLIGLGEQETQYF
16 | TRBJ2-2 | . | TRBV30 | TRBD2 | TGTGCCTGGAGTGTTGGGACTAGCGGCAACACCGGGGAGCTGTTTTTT | CAWSVGTSGNTGELFF
16 | TRBJ2-1 | . | TRBV24-1 | TRBD1 | TGTGCCACCAGTGACCGGGGACAGAGTAGGTACAATGAGCAGTTCTTC | CATSDRGQSRYNEQFF
13 | TRBJ1-1 | . | TRBV19 | . | TGTGCCAGTAGTCGGGGGACGACCTTTGTCGCTTTCTTT | CASSRGTTFVAFF
12 | TRBJ2-7 | . | TRBV24-1 | . | TGTGCCACCAGTGATTTTTCCGACGAGCAGTACTTC | CATSDFSDEQYF
13 | TRBJ2-7 | . | TRBV5-1 | . | TGCGCCAGCAGCGTCGACAGGGAGGACGAGCAGTACTTC | CASSVDREDEQYF
15 | TRBJ2-7 | . | TRBV10-2 | TRBD1 | TGCGCCAGCAGCCTACCCGGGACAGGGTCCTACGAGCAGTACTTC | CASSLPGTGSYEQYF
17 | TRBJ1-4 | . | TRBV19 | TRBD1 | TGTGCCAGTAGTATCGGGACAGGAGCACCAACTAATGAAAAACTGTTTTTT | CASSIGTGAPTNEKLFF
12 | TRBJ1-1 | . | TRBV30 | TRBD1 | TGTGCCTGGAGCACAGGGGTCACTGAAGCTTTCTTT | CAWSTGVTEAFF
13 | TRBJ1-6 | . | TRBV5-1 | . | TGCGCCAGCAGCTTGTTGCCGAATTCACCCCTCCACTTT | CASSLLPNSPLHF
13 | TRBJ2-7 | once | TRBV7-2 | . | TGTGCCAGCAGCTTACTCCTCGGTTACGAGCAGTACTTC | CASSLLLGYEQYF
14 | TRBJ2-1 | . | TRBV9 | . | TGTGCCAGCACCCGGGACCCCCAAGTTTTGGAGCAGTTCTTC | CASTRDPQVLEQFF
13 | TRBJ1-2 | . | TRBV19 | TRBD1 | TGTGCCAGCCGGGACAGGGAGTCCAATGGCTACACCTTC | CASRDRESNGYTF
14 | TRBJ1-6 | . | TRBV9 | . | TGTGCCAGCAGCGTACTGGCTTCAAATTCACCCCTCCACTTT | CASSVLASNSPLHF
13 | TRBJ2-5 | . | TRBV10-3 | . | TGTGCCATCAGTGAGTCGGAGGGAGAGACCCAGTACTTC | CAISESEGETQYF
13 | TRBJ2-7 | once | TRBV7-2 | . | TGTGCCAGCAGCTTCTACCCAAGGAACGAGCAGTACTTC | CASSFYPRNEQYF
13 | TRBJ1-2 | . | TRBV6-5 | . | TGTGCTACCCTAAGGGGGACGGACTATGGCTACACCTTC | CATLRGTDYGYTF
13 | TRBJ1-5 | . | TRBV12-3/TRBV12-4 | . | TGTGCCAGCAGTTTTAGCCTCAATCAGCCCCAGCATTTT | CASSFSLNQPQHF
15 | TRBJ1-1 | . | TRBV15 | . | TGTGCCACCAGCAGGGTTCACGGGGCCGGCACTGAAGCTTTCTTT | CATSRVHGAGTEAFF
16 | TRBJ2-1 | . | TRBV13 | TRBD1 | TGTGCCAGCAGCTTAAGTATGGGACAGGGACCCAATGAGCAGTTCTTC | CASSLSMGQGPNEQFF
15 | TRBJ1-2 | . | TRBV4-1 | . | TGCGCCAGCAGCCGGAAATCACGGAGAGACTATGGCTACACCTTC | CASSRKSRRDYGYTF
17 | TRBJ1-1 | . | TRBV7-2 | . | TGTGCCAGCAGCATATGGCAGGGGCTACTCATGAACACTGAAGCTTTCTTT | CASSIWQGLLMNTEAFF
14 | TRBJ1-2 | . | TRBV13 | TRBD1 | TGTGCCAGCACCCAACGGACAGGGGCTTATGGCTACACCTTC | CASTQRTGAYGYTF
14 | TRBJ1-4 | . | TRBV2 | TRBD1 | TGTGCCAGCAGGGGAACAGGGGTTGGCGAAAAACTGTTTTTT | CASRGTGVGEKLFF
13 | TRBJ2-1 | . | TRBV30 | TRBD2 | TGTGCCTGGAGTAGACTAGCCACGGGTGAGCAGTTCTTC | CAWSRLATGEQFF
14 | TRBJ2-3 | . | TRBV5-1 | . | TGCGCCAGCAGCTTGGAGGCGGGCACAGATACGCAGTATTTT | CASSLEAGTDTQYF
16 | TRBJ1-2 | . | TRBV5-1 | TRBD1 | TGCGCCAGCAGCTACAAGAGTAGCGGACAGGACTATGGCTACACCTTC | CASSYKSSGQDYGYTF
13 | TRBJ2-7 | . | TRBV25-1 | . | TGTGCCAGCAGAGCCGGACACCTCTACGAGCAGTACTTC | CASRAGHLYEQYF
13 | TRBJ1-5 | . | TRBV12-3/TRBV12-4 | . | TGTGCCAGCAGTTTCTATAGCAATCAGCCCCAGCATTTT | CASSFYSNQPQHF
13 | TRBJ1-5 | . | TRBV30 | TRBD1 | TGTGCCTGTGCAGGGGGCCCAGATCAGCCCCAGCATTTT | CACAGGPDQPQHF
17 | TRBJ1-3 | . | TRBV6-1 | . | TGTGCCAGCAGTGAAAGTTCCTACACAGGGTTTGCAAACACCATATATTTT | CASSESSYTGFANTIYF
14 | TRBJ1-1 | . | TRBV30 | TRBD1 | TGTGCCTGGAGTTCGGGACAGGGGGCCACTGAAGCTTTCTTT | CAWSSGQGATEAFF
13 | TRBJ2-1 | . | TRBV3-1/TRBV3-2 | . | TGTGCCAGCAGCCAAGCGGTCCGTCATGAGCAGTTCTTC | CASSQAVRHEQFF
14 | TRBJ2-7 | . | TRBV15 | TRBD1 | TGTGCCACCAGCACCCGGACAGGGAGCTACGAGCAGTACTTC | CATSTRTGSYEQYF
16 | TRBJ1-2 | . | TRBV4-1 | . | TGCGCCAGCAGCCAAGACCCCCAGGCGATTAACTATGGCTACACCTTC | CASSQDPQAINYGYTF
12 | TRBJ2-1 | . | TRBV11-3 | . | TGTGCCAGCAGCTTAGGACTCAATGAGCAGTTCTTC | CASSLGLNEQFF
14 | TRBJ1-1 | . | TRBV6-5 | . | TGTGCCAGCAGAGTTATCGGACATATGACTGAAGCTTTCTTT | CASRVIGHMTEAFF
16 | TRBJ2-1 | . | TRBV10-1 | . | TGCGCCAGCAGTGAGTTTCGGGGGCGGCCCTACAATGAGCAGTTCTTC | CASSEFRGRPYNEQFF
17 | TRBJ1-6 | once | TRBV5-4 | TRBD1 | TGTGCCAGCAGCCTCTCTGGACAGGGGCCCCGGGGATCACCCCTCCACTTT | CASSLSGQGPRGSPLHF
15 | TRBJ2-1 | . | TRBV9 | TRBD2 | TGTGCCAGCAGCGTAGGGTTAGCGGGAGGAAGTGAGCAGTTCTTC | CASSVGLAGGSEQFF
15 | TRBJ2-7 | . | TRBV3-1/TRBV3-2 | . | TGTGCCAGCAGCCAAGGTTTATGGCAGAATTACGAGCAGTACTTC | CASSQGLWQNYEQYF
16 | TRBJ2-1 | once | TRBV28 | TRBD2 | TGTGCCAGCAACCGGCTACTAGCGGGAGGATCCGGTGAGCAGTTCTTC | CASNRLLAGGSGEQFF
13 | TRBJ2-5 | . | TRBV10-2 | TRBD2 | TGCGCCAGCAGTGGACTAGCGGGGCAGACCCAGTACTTC | CASSGLAGQTQYF
11 | TRBJ1-6 | . | TRBV19 | . | TGTGCCAGCACGGACCGGGGACCCCTCCACTTT | CASTDRGPLHF
16 | TRBJ2-1 | few | TRBV25-1 | TRBD2 | TGTGCCAGCAGTGACCCGGGTAGCGGGACCTACAATGAGCAGTTCTTC | CASSDPGSGTYNEQFF